The clone carrying this T cell receptor beta chain has at least ten counts. The antigen remains unidentified. The entry originates in a study of human T cells and chemical hapten exposure. Background on the study: Doses of diphenylcyclopropenone went to the patients' scalps weekly throughout the approximately 25-week study. Small discrepancies in pooled library volume mainly accounted for the varying TCR yields per sample.

One entry per CDR3 protein results from TCRdb running MiXCR on the RACE reads. This table has 150,000 to 200,000 distinct CDR3 sequences, around 22% appearing once. Time point of the sample: patch test 1, 2 weeks after DPC sensitization. This sample's treatment: therapeutic diphenylcyclopropenone sensitization with weekly scalp DPC. General study findings and limits: Expanded TCRs clustered into significantly more large CDR3 similarity groups than controls, the analysis revealed.

With 7 bases removed from V and 5 bases from J, the gap between germline ends came to 19 bases. Germline CDR1 and CDR2: SQVTM and ANQGSEA. This CDR3 has 14 residues. The receptor's source is a woman aged 45-65 years with alopecia areata. Some clones in this sample may be carry-over from other donors' samples. The sample was whole blood, taken in connection with sensitization to the hapten diphenylcyclopropenone (DPC). This rearrangement joins TRBV29-1 to TRBJ2-3; D is perhaps TRBD1 or TRBD2 (7 bases each). The CDR3 reads CSDRGGRGGDTQYF. CDR3 nucleotide sequence: TGCAGCGACAGGGGAGGGCGGGGTGGAGATACGCAGTATTTT.